This T cell receptor (beta chain) was captured in a study of T cell repertoires in cytomegalovirus infection. Trimming removed 6 bases from V and 0 bases from J, with 15 bases in between. From germline, CDR1 is LNHDA and CDR2 SQIVND (reference sequence). The CDR3 contains 16 residues. From the reads, TCRdb called clonotypes with MiXCR, one entry per CDR3 protein. The sample includes hundreds of thousands of distinct CDR3 sequences, roughly 33% seen only once; the top ten take 12%. This clonotype was seen a few times. Its antigen is undetermined. The sequence was obtained from a human donor in good health (CMV status not recorded). Some clones in this sample may be carry-over from other donors' samples. This rearrangement joins TRBV19 to TRBJ2-1; D may be TRBD1 or TRBD2 (5 bases each). The source was cultured CD8+ T cells from PBMCs, collected from culture after CMV antigen stimulation. The CDR3 region has the DNA TGTGCCAGTAGAGATCCCGGGACCGTCTCCTACAATGAGCAGTTCTTC. This gives the protein CASRDPGTVSYNEQFF.